The 18 T cell receptor beta chains in this list originate from one sample, sequenced in a study of identifying expanded T cells in peripheral blood. Profiled with immunoSEQ multiplex PCR; TCRdb holds only in-frame clones, not every one. In the table there are 55,000 to 80,000 clones, approximately 82% of which are singletons. Sequenced: blood. All receptors derive from a person aged 18 to 70 in good health.

The CDR3 spells CASSLGGLAGARPQETQYF. Here the CDR3 DNA reads TGTGCCAGCAGCTTAGGCGGACTAGCGGGAGCAAGGCCCCAAGAGACCCAGTACTTC. The J gene is TRBJ2-5, the V gene TRBV11-3, with 13 bases lining up with TRBD2. V dropped 1 base and J dropped 1; count of bases not matched to a gene: 9. Looked up from germline, CDR1 is SGHNT and CDR2 is YENEEA. This CDR3 region has 19 residues. The variable domain in full, completed from reference TRBV11-3 and TRBJ2-5, reads EAGVVQSPRYKIIEKKQPVAFWCNPISGHNTLYWYLQNLGQGPELLIRYENEEAVDDSQLPKDRFSAERLKGVDSTLKIQPAELGDSAVYLCASSLGGLAGARPQETQYFGPGTRLLVL.

The chain combines TRBV27 with TRBJ2-6; D gene unclear. The germline V gene has CDR1 MNHEY and CDR2 SMNVEV (reference sequence). This CDR3 comprises 13 residues. Trimming removed 6 bases from V and 2 bases from J, with 5 bases in between. The DNA for the CDR3 is TGTGCCAGCAGGTGGGCTGGGGCCAACGTCCTGACTTTC. Its translation: CASRWAGANVLTF.

This chain links TRBV5-6 with TRBJ2-1; TRBD2 aligns across 11 bases. Looked up from germline, CDR1 is SGHDT and CDR2 is YYEEEE. V lost 5 bases to trimming and J lost 2 bases; unmatched junction nucleotides: 6. The CDR3 runs 16 residues. The CDR3 DNA sequence: TGTGCCAGCAGTTACCTAGCGGGAGGCCCCTACAATGAGCAGTTCTTC. It translates to CASSYLAGGPYNEQFF.

This rearrangement joins TRBV25-1 to TRBJ2-1, with D possibly being TRBD1 (6 bases). V lost 5 bases and J 3 bases, leaving 11 bases between the germline ends. The CDR3 is 14 amino acids. Looked up from germline, CDR1 is MGHDK and CDR2 is SYGVNS. CDR3 sequence reads: CASSTQQGYNEQFF. The CDR3 region has the DNA TGTGCCAGCAGTACCCAACAGGGCTACAATGAGCAGTTCTTC.

This clone showed up just a few times. The chain has TRBV27 and TRBJ2-3; D not resolved. Per germline, CDR1 MNHEY and CDR2 SMNVEV (reference sequence). The ends were cut back, 6 bases at V and 6 bases at J, with 10 bases in the middle. The CDR3 runs 12 residues. CDR3 nucleotide sequence: TGTGCCAGCAGCCCCTATGGCGATACGCAGTATTTT. As protein: CASSPYGDTQYF.

The DNA of the CDR3 is TGTGCCAGCCGACCAGGACCGTGGCGCGGAACCTCACGGAGCACAGATACGCAGTATTTT. This codes for CASRPGPWRGTSRSTDTQYF. The chain combines TRBV14 with TRBJ2-3; no definite D call. This CDR3 spans 20 amino acids. Germline V gene data show CDR1 as SGHDN and CDR2 as FVKESK. V lost 8 bases, J lost 0 bases, and 30 bases lay in between.

The gene calls are TRBV4-3 and TRBJ2-1, with 7 bases matching TRBD2. This CDR3 region has 16 residues. Germline lookup yields CDR1 LGHNA and CDR2 YSLEER. The V gene end was trimmed by 1 base and the J gene end by 8 bases; junction bases not matched to a gene: 11. The CDR3 reads CASSQGPQLAYDEQFF. The CDR3 DNA sequence: TGCGCCAGCAGCCAAGGACCTCAACTAGCGTATGATGAGCAGTTCTTC.

The rearrangement uses TRBV15 and TRBJ2-3, with 10 bases lining up with TRBD2. Germline V lookup: CDR1 LNHNV, CDR2 YYDKDF (reference sequence). This CDR3 spans 15 amino acids. The V segment lost 1 base and the J segment 4 bases; nucleotides outside the gene matches: 2. DNA for the CDR3: TGTGCCACCAGCAGAGTCCTAGCGGGAGCAGATACGCAGTATTTT. Its translation is CATSRVLAGADTQYF. Drawing the rest from reference TRBV15 and TRBJ2-3, the complete variable domain is DAMVIQNPRYQVTQFGKPVTLSCSQTLNHNVMYWYQQKSSQAPKLLFHYYDKDFNNEADTPDNFQSRRPNTSFCFLDIRSPGLGDTAMYLCATSRVLAGADTQYFGPGTRLTVL.

The chain links TRBV19 to TRBJ1-3, with D perhaps matching TRBD1 (6 bases). CDR3 length: 15 amino acids. V lost 6 bases and J lost 2, with 14 bases in between. Looked up from germline, CDR1 is LNHDA and CDR2 is SQIVND (reference sequence). This chain's CDR3 is CASRADRATGNTIYF. The CDR3 region has the DNA TGTGCCAGTAGAGCGGACAGAGCTACTGGAAACACCATATATTTT.

The chain uses TRBV5-5 and TRBJ2-7, with 14 nucleotides matching TRBD2. CDR3 size: 20 residues. Trimming removed 2 bases from V and 4 bases from J; junction bases left unmatched: 17. The germline V gene encodes CDR1 SGHKS and CDR2 YYEKEE (reference sequence). The CDR3 here is CASSFRTSGGHEPSWYEQYV. The DNA for the CDR3 is TGTGCCAGCAGCTTCCGGACTAGCGGGGGGCATGAACCCAGCTGGTACGAGCAGTACGTC.

Only a few counts were recorded for this clone. The CDR3 is CASSQDFGDTQYF. For the CDR3, the DNA is TGCGCCAGCAGCCAAGATTTCGGAGATACGCAGTATTTT. The chain carries TRBV4-3 and TRBJ2-3, with D uncertain. Germline assignment: CDR1 LGHNA and CDR2 YSLEER. This CDR3 spans 13 amino acids. Trimming took 0 bases from V and 5 from J, leaving 6 bases between them.

The chain employs TRBV19 and TRBJ1-4, with D possibly TRBD1 on 5 matching bases. Germline CDR1 and CDR2: LNHDA and SQIVND (reference sequence). V was trimmed by 5 bases and J by 7 bases, leaving 11 bases between them. The CDR3 runs 13 residues. The CDR3 nucleotides read TGTGCCAGTAGTTCGCAGGGCGGTGAAAAACTGTTTTTT. This sequence encodes CASSSQGGEKLFF.

CDR3 protein: CASSSTKGGYTF. The DNA of the CDR3 is TGTGCCAGCAGCTCCACAAAGGGTGGCTACACCTTC. This chain connects TRBV6-5 to TRBJ1-2; D is unresolved. Deletions cut 6 bases from V and 7 bases from J, with 12 bases between. Germline values: CDR1 MNHEY, CDR2 SVGAGI. This CDR3 region has 12 residues.

This sequence joins TRBV9 and TRBJ2-1; D remains ambiguous. The CDR3 sequence is 13 residues long. V lost 0 bases and J lost 8, with 9 bases in between. CDR1 and CDR2 (germline): SGDLS, YYNGEE. The CDR3, as DNA: TGTGCCAGCAGCGTAGCTACATCGGATGAGCAGTTCTTC. This sequence encodes CASSVATSDEQFF.

V and J are TRBV27 and TRBJ2-7; D ambiguous. CDR1 and CDR2 from the germline V gene are MNHEY and SMNVEV (reference sequence). With 5 bases removed from V and 3 bases from J, the gap between germline ends came to 17 bases. This CDR3 comprises 15 residues. The CDR3 loop reads CASSGRATSNYEQYF. The DNA for the CDR3 is TGTGCCAGCAGTGGCCGGGCCACTTCAAACTACGAGCAGTACTTC.

V usage is TRBV7-9 and J usage is TRBJ2-7; 8 nucleotides agree with TRBD1. The CDR3 contains 13 residues. Trimming at V came to 0 bases and at J to 10 bases, leaving 5 bases not matched to a gene. Germline V gene sequence: CDR1 SEHNR, CDR2 FQNEAQ (reference sequence). This CDR3 is CASSLAGTGPQYF. In DNA form, the CDR3 reads TGTGCCAGCAGCTTAGCCGGGACAGGTCCCCAGTACTTC.

This chain connects TRBV18 to TRBJ2-2; TRBD2 agrees at 11 bases. The CDR3 runs 17 residues. CDR1 and CDR2 (germline): KGHSH, LQKENI. V was clipped by 4 bases and J by 0 bases; unmatched bases: 4. The chain's CDR3 is CASSQRTSGSNTGELFF. DNA of the CDR3: TGTGCCAGCTCACAACGGACTAGCGGGTCGAACACCGGGGAGCTGTTTTTT.

This chain connects TRBV28 to TRBJ1-2, with 8 nucleotides matching TRBD1. This CDR3 is 14 amino acids long. Germline loops: CDR1 MDHEN, CDR2 SYDVKM. V lost 3 bases and J lost 5; bases outside the gene matches: 5. Written as DNA, the CDR3 is TGTGCCAGCAGTTTCTCGGACAGGGCGTATGGCTACACCTTC. This sequence encodes CASSFSDRAYGYTF.